This T cell receptor (beta chain) was sequenced during a study of lymphopenia after photon versus proton radiotherapy. Regarding the study as a whole: Relative stability marked proton patients; photon patients lost diversity and naive cells.

The CDR3 consists of 16 residues. Trimming took 0 bases from V and 6 from J; bases not matched to a gene: 6. Germline values: CDR1 MGHRA, CDR2 YSYEKL. Note on this clone: The antigen is undetermined.

Some clones are missing from TCRdb's copy, which holds only in-frame ones; the method was immunoSEQ multiplex PCR. Of 25,000 to 30,000 clones listed, approximately 87% are singletons. This receptor was obtained from a woman aged 60-75 years with cholangiocarcinoma. Some clones in this sample may be carry-over from other donors' samples. Sequences were derived from peripheral blood, sampled from a patient treated with proton-based radiotherapy. The V gene is TRBV4-1, the J gene TRBJ2-2; 8 bases are shared with TRBD2. The CDR3 coding sequence is TGCGCCAGCAGCCAAGATCGGAGCGGGAGCGCCGGGGAGCTGTTTTTT. Amino acid sequence: CASSQDRSGSAGELFF.